Shown below are 20 T cell receptor beta chains from a single sample sequenced in a study of T cell responses to AZD1222 COVID-19 vaccine. Assay: immunoSEQ multiplex PCR; the TCRdb copy retains only in-frame clones and omits some. This table has over 100,000 clones, 80% to 90% appearing once. Sequences were derived from peripheral blood, sampled on day 0 of AZD1222 vaccination. The receptors here all came from an adult in good health.

The chain has TRBV27 and TRBJ2-2; the D call may be TRBD1 or TRBD2 (5 bases each). The CDR3 runs to 17 residues. V lost 2 bases and J lost 4, with 17 bases in between. The germline CDR1 and CDR2 sequences are MNHEY and SMNVEV (reference sequence). The CDR3 is CASSLLSVGDLTGELFF. The CDR3 region has the DNA TGTGCCAGCAGTTTACTGTCGGTAGGGGACCTCACCGGGGAGCTGTTTTTT.

This chain links TRBV4-1 with TRBJ1-3; the D gene is possibly TRBD1 (6 bases). CDR3 length equals 15 residues. The germline V gene has CDR1 MGHRA and CDR2 YSYEKL. V was trimmed by 2 bases and J by 7 bases, leaving 15 bases between them. The CDR3 loop is CASSQFYVGGNTIYF. CDR3 in DNA: TGCGCCAGCAGCCAATTCTACGTAGGGGGGAACACCATATATTTT.

This clone was detected only a few times. The rearrangement uses TRBV18 and TRBJ2-1; tentative D call: TRBD2 (5 bases). The CDR3 sequence is 14 residues long. V lost 8 bases to trimming and J lost 6 bases, with 17 bases between them. Germline values: CDR1 KGHSH, CDR2 LQKENI. The CDR3 sequence is CASHSGLQSNEQFF. The DNA for the CDR3 is TGTGCCAGCCATTCGGGGTTACAGTCCAATGAGCAGTTCTTC.

V is TRBV7-2 and J is TRBJ1-2; D not resolved. This CDR3 is 13 amino acids long. Germline V gene data show CDR1 as SGHTA and CDR2 as FQGNSA. V was shortened by 2 bases and J by 8 bases, with 12 bases between the two germline ends. CDR3 DNA sequence: TGTGCCAGCAGCTTAATAGGGTCGGGAGGCTACACCTTC. It encodes CASSLIGSGGYTF.

The chain recombines TRBV6-6 with TRBJ2-5, with D tentatively TRBD2 (5 bases). CDR1 is MNHNY, CDR2 SVGAGI, per germline (reference sequence). V was clipped by 4 bases and J by 7 bases, with 10 bases between them. The CDR3 runs to 12 residues. The CDR3 bases are TGTGCCAGCAGTTCAGGTGCGGGGACCCAGTACTTC. Translated, it gives CASSSGAGTQYF.

This clone turned up a few times. The CDR3 region has the DNA TGTGCCAGCGGCCCCTCTGGGGCCAACGTCCTGACTTTC. Its protein product is CASGPSGANVLTF. This chain uses TRBV7-2 with TRBJ2-6; D is uncertain. V was trimmed by 8 bases and J by 0 bases, leaving 5 bases between them. The CDR3 is 13 residues long. Per germline, CDR1 SGHTA and CDR2 FQGNSA.

The chain uses TRBV12-3 or TRBV12-4 and TRBJ1-1, with D perhaps TRBD1 (6 bases). V was pared by 2 bases and J by 3 bases, with 7 bases between. The CDR3 loop spans 13 amino acids. In DNA, the CDR3 is TGTGCCAGCAGTTTAAGGGGGGACACTGAAGCTTTCTTT. Translating it yields CASSLRGDTEAFF.

The chain couples TRBV6-5 to TRBJ2-7; TRBD1 matches 9 bases. J gave up 3 bases and V 8 bases, and 11 bases lay outside the gene matches. The CDR3 contains 15 residues. Germline V gene data show CDR1 as MNHEY and CDR2 as SVGAGI. In nucleotides, the CDR3 is TGTGCCAGCCGAGGATCCCGGGACAGGGACTACGAGCAGTACTTC. The encoded protein is CASRGSRDRDYEQYF.

V and J are TRBV14 and TRBJ1-3; D is perhaps TRBD1 (6 bases). Per germline, CDR1 SGHDN and CDR2 FVKESK. This CDR3 has 15 amino acids. The V gene lost 0 bases and the J gene lost 1 base, with 7 bases spanning the gap. The CDR3 region has the DNA TGTGCCAGCAGCCAAGACAGGGGATCTGGAAACACCATATATTTT. Protein product: CASSQDRGSGNTIYF.

CDR3 nucleotide sequence: TGTGCTAGTGGTTTCCGAGGGGAGCAGTTCTTC. Translated: CASGFRGEQFF. The rearrangement links TRBV12-5 to TRBJ2-1, with D perhaps TRBD2 (5 bases). Trimming shortened V by 3 bases and J by 10 bases, and 7 bases separated the two germline ends. Looked up from germline, CDR1 is LGHNT and CDR2 is FRNRAP. The CDR3 consists of 11 residues.

Concerning this clone itself: The same CDR3 is also encoded by other DNA sequences in this sample. The chain couples TRBV6-5 to TRBJ1-2; 8 nucleotides line up with TRBD1. V was clipped by 5 bases and J by 8 bases; unmatched bases: 7. The CDR3 covers 13 residues. In germline, CDR1 is MNHEY, CDR2 SVGAGI. CDR3 in DNA: TGTGCCAGCAGTCCCGGACAGGGAGGAGGCTACACCTTC. Amino acids: CASSPGQGGGYTF.

The J gene is TRBJ2-1, the V gene TRBV7-9; 8 nucleotides line up with TRBD2. The germline gives CDR1 SEHNR, CDR2 FQNEAQ (reference sequence). This CDR3 has 16 residues. The V segment lost 5 bases and the J segment 4 bases; nucleotides outside the gene matches: 10. The CDR3 region is CASSVISSGGYNEQFF. The CDR3 nucleotides read TGTGCCAGCAGCGTGATTTCCAGCGGGGGATACAATGAGCAGTTCTTC.

This sequence joins TRBV5-4 and TRBJ1-1; 7 positions agree with TRBD1. The CDR3 contains 15 residues. V trimming: 9 bases; J trimming: 0 bases; junction bases outside the gene matches: 11. In germline, CDR1 is SGHNT, CDR2 YYREEE (reference sequence). Here the CDR3 DNA reads TGTGCCACCGAGGGACAGACCGTCATGAACACTGAAGCTTTCTTT. Its protein is CATEGQTVMNTEAFF.

The gene calls are TRBV5-4 and TRBJ2-5; D may correspond to TRBD1 or TRBD2 (5 bases each). The CDR3 has 14 residues. V lost 1 base and J lost 2, with 9 bases in between. The germline gives CDR1 SGHNT, CDR2 YYREEE (reference sequence). Written as DNA, the CDR3 is TGTGCCAGCAGCTTGCGGGGCCAGCAAGAGACCCAGTACTTC. Amino acids: CASSLRGQQETQYF.

CDR3 residues: CASSLGGMIEAFF. The CDR3, as DNA: TGCGCCAGCAGCTTGGGCGGGATGATAGAAGCTTTCTTT. The chain is built from TRBV5-1 and TRBJ1-1, with unresolved D. With 0 bases removed from V and 8 bases from J, the gap between germline ends came to 11 bases. This CDR3 contains 13 residues. In germline, CDR1 is SGHRS, CDR2 YFSETQ.

The gene calls are TRBV11-2 and TRBJ2-2; D not resolved. The CDR3 length is 17 residues. V shed 5 bases and J shed 0 bases, with 16 bases lying between them. CDR1 and CDR2 from the germline V gene are SGHAT and FQNNGV. CDR3 coding DNA: TGTGCCAGCAGCCCCTTCGCAGTCCTCTCGAACACCGGGGAGCTGTTTTTT. Translated: CASSPFAVLSNTGELFF.

This chain links TRBV2 with TRBJ2-7, with 8 bases matching TRBD1. The CDR3 is 13 residues long. After removal of 6 bases from V and 6 bases from J, the junction contained 7 bases not matched to a gene. The germline V gene encodes CDR1 SNHLY and CDR2 FYNNEI. CDR3: CASRTGEIVEQYF. The DNA of the CDR3 is TGTGCCAGCAGGACAGGGGAGATCGTCGAGCAGTACTTC.

This CDR3 reads CAWSPNAQKQFF. The CDR3 nucleotides read TGTGCCTGGAGTCCTAACGCGCAAAAACAGTTCTTC. The V and J genes are TRBV30 and TRBJ2-1; no reliable D call. Germline CDR1 is GTSNPN and CDR2 is SVGIG (reference sequence). V lost 2 bases and J 13 bases, leaving 15 bases between the germline ends. CDR3 length: 12 amino acids.

The V gene is TRBV6-5, the J gene TRBJ1-2; D is perhaps TRBD1 (5 bases). Germline lookup yields CDR1 MNHEY and CDR2 SVGAGI. This CDR3 spans 15 amino acids. Trimming stripped 6 bases from V and 8 bases from J, with 22 bases between. Here the CDR3 DNA reads TGTGCCAGCAGGCGAGGGGCCGACGGTGGATGGGGCTACACCTTC. It yields the protein CASRRGADGGWGYTF.

The chain recombines TRBV29-1 with TRBJ1-1, with D maybe TRBD1 (6 bases). V shed 7 bases and J shed 6 bases, with 24 bases lying between them. Germline V lookup: CDR1 SQVTM, CDR2 ANQGSEA. The length of the CDR3 is 15 residues. The CDR3 nucleotides are TGCAGCGCGACGGGGACACAGGACTACAGTGCTGAAGCTTTCTTT. It codes for CSATGTQDYSAEAFF.